The 9 T cell receptor beta chains listed next were all sequenced from one sample in a study of breast tumors, draining lymph nodes, adjacent tissues. One entry per CDR3 protein, called by TCRdb with MiXCR from the multiplex PCR reads. The table records tens of thousands of distinct CDR3 sequences, approximately 45% of them present only once. Material: breast tumor tissue. The receptors come from a female donor with breast cancer. Some clones in this sample may be carry-over from other donors' samples.

This clonotype was counted ten times or more. This chain joins TRBV6-1 and TRBJ2-2, with TRBD2 identical over 9 bases. V lost 8 bases to trimming and J lost 2 bases; unmatched junction nucleotides: 9. The CDR3 is made up of 16 amino acids. Germline assignment: CDR1 MNHNS and CDR2 SASEGT. CDR3 sequence: CASAPGTSLNTGELFF. CDR3 DNA sequence: TGTGCCAGCGCCCCCGGGACTAGCCTTAACACCGGGGAGCTGTTTTTT.

A remark on this clonotype: A much larger clone lies one base from this, so it may be a read error. V and J are TRBV6-2 or TRBV6-3 and TRBJ1-2, with D tentatively TRBD1 (5 bases). V dropped 5 bases and J dropped 5 bases, with 9 bases sitting between them. CDR3 length equals 12 residues. Germline values: CDR1 MNHEY, CDR2 SVGEGT. The CDR3 loop is CASSPSGYGYTF. As DNA, the CDR3 is TGTGCCAGCAGTCCATCAGGGTATGGCTACACCTTC.

This clonotype has at least ten counts. The genes are TRBV9 and TRBJ2-1; possible D gene TRBD2, 5 bases. Germline V gene sequence: CDR1 SGDLS, CDR2 YYNGEE. This CDR3 has 17 amino acids. V was trimmed by 0 bases and J by 4 bases, leaving 17 bases between them. The CDR3: CASSVAPRGQRYNEQFF. For the CDR3, the DNA is TGTGCCAGCAGCGTAGCACCGAGAGGGCAGAGATACAATGAGCAGTTCTTC.

This clonotype was counted many times. This sequence joins TRBV20-1 and TRBJ2-6, with 9 bases fitting TRBD1. The CDR3 totals 16 residues. Germline V lookup: CDR1 DFQATT, CDR2 SNEGSKA (reference sequence). V shed 6 bases and J 0 bases; nucleotides not matched to a gene: 6. The CDR3 protein is CSAKDRGFSGANVLTF. CDR3 nucleotides: TGCAGTGCGAAGGACAGGGGCTTCTCTGGGGCCAACGTCCTGACTTTC.

This clonotype was observed at least ten times. This may be a read error: a much more frequent sequence differs by one nucleotide. This chain links TRBV24-1 with TRBJ1-5, with unresolved D. Trimming took 3 bases from V and 3 from J, leaving 14 bases between them. Germline CDR1 reads KGHDR; CDR2 reads SFDVKD. This CDR3 spans 16 amino acids. CDR3 amino acids: CATSDRTEGFNQPQHF. For the CDR3, the DNA is TGTGCCACCAGTGATCGCACAGAGGGCTTCAATCAGCCCCAGCATTTT.

The chain links TRBV19 to TRBJ1-1, with 7 bases matching TRBD1. The germline CDR1 and CDR2 sequences are LNHDA and SQIVND (reference sequence). This CDR3 comprises 16 residues. V trimming: 5 bases; J trimming: 1 base; junction bases outside the gene matches: 10. The CDR3 protein is CASSYGTGQKNTEAFF. The CDR3 nucleotides are TGTGCCAGTAGTTATGGAACGGGACAGAAGAACACTGAAGCTTTCTTT.

This clonotype came up many times. Here the CDR3 DNA reads TGCGCCAGCAGCTTGGGGCAGGCCAGTAACTATGGCTACACCTTC. As protein: CASSLGQASNYGYTF. The chain joins TRBV5-1 to TRBJ1-2; D unclear. Germline V gene lookup returns CDR1 SGHRS and CDR2 YFSETQ. The CDR3 totals 15 residues. V was shortened by 0 bases and J by 1 base, with 10 bases between the two germline ends.

This clonotype was seen ten or more times. The CDR3 DNA reads as TGTGCCTGGAGTAAGAATAGCAATCAGCCCCAGCATTTT. It yields the protein CAWSKNSNQPQHF. The chain carries TRBV30 and TRBJ1-5; D is unclear. The germline V gene encodes CDR1 GTSNPN and CDR2 SVGIG (reference sequence). V was pared by 2 bases and J by 0 bases, with 5 bases between. The CDR3 is 13 residues long. The full variable domain, in which reference TRBV30 and TRBJ1-5 provide the parts outside the CDR3, is SQTIHQWPATLVQPVGSPLSLECTVEGTSNPNLYWYRQAAGRGLQLLFYSVGIGQISSEVPQNLSASRPQDRQFILSSKKLLLSDSGFYLCAWSKNSNQPQHFGDGTRLSIL.

Turning to this clonotype: A much more abundant neighbour one base away suggests this may be a read error. Without the conserved terminal phenylalanine or tryptophan, this CDR3 likely stems from a read error. The chain's CDR3 is CASSRQGPFYGYTL. CDR3 coding DNA: TGTGCCAGCAGTCGACAGGGCCCGTTCTATGGCTACACCCTC. The rearrangement links TRBV5-6 to TRBJ1-2, with TRBD1 matching over 7 bases. CDR3 length: 14 amino acids. Trimming cost V 5 bases and J 4 bases; bases outside gene matches: 8. Germline CDR1 reads SGHDT; CDR2 reads YYEEEE.